The 32 T cell receptor beta chains in this list originate from one sample, sequenced in a study of breast tumors, draining lymph nodes, adjacent tissues. Each CDR3 protein is one row after TCRdb ran MiXCR on the multiplex PCR reads. The repertoire holds 20,000 or so distinct CDR3 sequences, with under 35% as singletons. Sequencing was performed on breast tumor tissue. These receptors were obtained from a female donor with breast cancer. Some clones in this sample may be carry-over from other donors' samples.

Remarks on this clonotype: The junction departs from the called germline gene at one end, perhaps through a read error. The chain is built from TRBV7-9 and TRBJ2-7; 8 bases are shared with TRBD1. Germline CDR1 is SEHNR and CDR2 is FQNEAQ (reference sequence). The CDR3 totals 14 residues. This CDR3 is CACSHRDRNYEQYF. The CDR3 nucleotides read TGTGCCTGCAGCCACCGGGACAGGAATTACGAGCAGTACTTC.

This clonotype was recorded at least ten times. This rearrangement joins TRBV2 to TRBJ2-7; possible D gene TRBD2, 6 bases. V lost 7 bases and J 2 bases, leaving 15 bases between the germline ends. The germline gives CDR1 SNHLY, CDR2 FYNNEI. The CDR3 covers 14 residues. This chain's CDR3 is CASIPGRGTYEQYF. The CDR3 nucleotides read TGTGCCAGCATCCCCGGGAGAGGCACCTACGAGCAGTACTTC.

Regarding this clonotype: One base away lies a much larger clone, so this may be a sequencing read error. The final CDR3 position lacks the conserved phenylalanine or tryptophan, pointing to a likely read error. This chain links TRBV7-2 with TRBJ2-2, with 13 bases that match TRBD2. The CDR3 is 15 residues long. The J segment lost 9 bases and the V segment lost 5 bases, leaving 6 bases of the junction unmatched. The germline V gene has CDR1 SGHTA and CDR2 FQGNSA. CDR3 in DNA: TGTGCCAGCAGCCTCAGGACTAGCGGGAGCAGGGAGCTGTTTGTT. Its protein is CASSLRTSGSRELFV.

This clonotype was recorded at least ten times. The chain carries TRBV5-1 and TRBJ2-7; the match to TRBD2 covers 7 bases. With V trimmed by 4 bases and J by 3 bases, 7 bases remained unmatched. This CDR3 spans 14 amino acids. Germline values: CDR1 SGHRS, CDR2 YFSETQ. The CDR3 DNA sequence: TGCGCCAGCAGCCACATGCGGGGGAACTACGAGCAGTACTTC. This sequence encodes CASSHMRGNYEQYF.

This clonotype was seen a handful of times. The V and J genes are TRBV3-1 and TRBJ2-2, with 7 positions matching TRBD2. CDR3 size: 16 residues. Losses at the gene ends were 0 bases for V and 6 bases for J; bases not matched to a gene: 7. Germline loops: CDR1 LGHDT, CDR2 YNNKEL (reference sequence). CDR3 sequence reads: CASSQDLVGGAGELFF. The CDR3 DNA sequence: TGTGCCAGCAGCCAAGATCTGGTGGGAGGGGCCGGGGAGCTGTTTTTT.

This clonotype was recorded at least ten times. V gene TRBV7-2 combines with J gene TRBJ1-3; TRBD1 is a possible D gene (6 bases). Between the trimmed V and J ends, which lost 7 bases and 0 bases, there was a span of 13 bases. The CDR3 extends over 15 amino acids. From germline, CDR1 is SGHTA and CDR2 FQGNSA. CDR3 in amino acids: CASNRGASSGNTIYF. CDR3 in DNA: TGTGCCAGCAACCGGGGGGCGAGCTCTGGAAACACCATATATTTT.

This clonotype was seen at least ten times. The chain recombines TRBV6-6 with TRBJ2-1; D gene uncertain. Germline CDR1 is MNHNY and CDR2 is SVGAGI (reference sequence). The CDR3 has 14 residues. Trimming removed 0 bases from V and 8 bases from J, with 11 bases in between. The CDR3 reads CASSYSKESDEQFF. The DNA for the CDR3 is TGTGCCAGCAGTTACTCGAAGGAGAGCGATGAGCAGTTCTTC.

This clonotype was seen ten or more times. The chain couples TRBV20-1 to TRBJ2-7; TRBD2 is a possible D gene (6 bases). The V gene lost 5 bases and the J gene lost 0 bases, with 11 bases spanning the gap. The germline gives CDR1 DFQATT, CDR2 SNEGSKA (reference sequence). The CDR3 loop spans 13 amino acids. Here the CDR3 DNA reads TGCAGTGCTCCCCGGAGGGTCTCCTACGAGCAGTACTTC. Its protein is CSAPRRVSYEQYF.

The J gene is TRBJ2-1, the V gene TRBV7-2; 11 bases are a match to TRBD2. The germline V gene encodes CDR1 SGHTA and CDR2 FQGNSA. This CDR3 has 17 residues. The trim removed 5 bases at V and 7 bases at J, leaving 13 bases unmatched. The CDR3, as DNA: TGTGCCAGCAGCCAGCTTACCGCTAGCGGGAGGACAAATGAGCAGTTCTTC. Translation gives CASSQLTASGRTNEQFF.

This clonotype was counted many times. This chain connects TRBV5-1 to TRBJ2-6, with 9 bases fitting TRBD1. Germline V gene lookup returns CDR1 SGHRS and CDR2 YFSETQ. The CDR3 covers 18 residues. V was clipped by 0 bases and J by 0 bases; unmatched bases: 4. This CDR3 is CASSLAGTGSSGANVLTF. The CDR3 DNA is TGCGCCAGCAGCTTGGCCGGGACAGGGAGCTCTGGGGCCAACGTCCTGACTTTC.

Many counts were recorded for this clonotype. V gene TRBV4-1 combines with J gene TRBJ1-2; TRBD1 matches at 7 bases. This CDR3 has 14 amino acids. V trimming: 0 bases; J trimming: 11 bases; junction bases outside the gene matches: 9. Per germline, CDR1 MGHRA and CDR2 YSYEKL. CDR3 coding DNA: TGCGCCAGCAGCCAAGATGAAAGGCAGGGGGAGTACACCTTC. Protein sequence: CASSQDERQGEYTF.

Many counts were recorded for this clonotype. The gene calls are TRBV3-2 and TRBJ2-7. TRBV3-2 is tagged as a pseudogene. This CDR3 spans 12 amino acids. The CDR3 DNA is TGTGCCAGCAGCCAAGGGGTTTCCGAGCAGTACTTC. Translated, it gives CASSQGVSEQYF.

This clonotype was counted ten times or more. J is TRBJ1-2 and V is TRBV5-6; 8 bases agree with TRBD1. The ends lost 2 bases at V and 5 bases at J; junction bases unmatched: 5. The CDR3 is 14 residues long. Germline assignment: CDR1 SGHDT and CDR2 YYEEEE. CDR3 nucleotide sequence: TGTGCCAGCAGCTTTGAGAGACAGGGGTATGGCTACACCTTC. The encoded protein is CASSFERQGYGYTF.

This clonotype qualifies as medium-sized. The V and J genes are TRBV5-1 and TRBJ1-6; the D is unclear. This CDR3 is 15 amino acids long. The V end lost 4 bases, the J end lost 7 bases, and 15 bases lay between the germline ends. The V gene's germline CDR1 is SGHRS and CDR2 YFSETQ. CDR3 sequence (DNA): TGCGCCAGCAGCAGTGAGGGCGGAGGAAATTCACCCCTCCACTTT. It yields the protein CASSSEGGGNSPLHF.

This clonotype is medium-sized (0.01 to 0.1%). This rearrangement joins TRBV19 to TRBJ2-7; no clear D. Germline V CDR1 and CDR2: LNHDA, SQIVND (reference sequence). Trimming removed 1 base from V and 2 bases from J, with 15 bases in between. The CDR3 is 16 residues long. The CDR3 DNA sequence: TGTGCCAGTAGTATAGGGACCCCGACCTTGACCTACGAGCAGTACTTC. Encoded protein: CASSIGTPTLTYEQYF.

This clonotype was seen repeatedly, ten times or more. The chain couples TRBV20-1 to TRBJ2-2; 8 bases agree with TRBD1. This CDR3 spans 16 amino acids. The germline CDR1 and CDR2 sequences are DFQATT and SNEGSKA (reference sequence). The junction had 7 bases not matched to a gene; V was cut back by 1 base and J by 3 bases. The CDR3 DNA reads as TGCAGTGCTAGAGTTCACGGGACAGGTGACACCGGGGAGCTGTTTTTT. It codes for CSARVHGTGDTGELFF.

This clonotype was counted many times. The chain joins TRBV5-5 to TRBJ2-2; the D is unclear. Germline CDR1 is SGHKS and CDR2 is YYEKEE (reference sequence). This CDR3 has 12 residues. Trimming took 1 base from V and 8 from J, leaving 6 bases between them. The CDR3 coding sequence is TGTGCCAGCAGCTTGTTCTCTGGGGAGCTGTTTTTT. Its translation is CASSLFSGELFF.

In DNA form, the CDR3 reads TGCAGTGCTAGAGATCCTAGCGGGAGCTACGAGCAGTACTTC. Translated: CSARDPSGSYEQYF. The V call is TRBV20-1, the J call TRBJ2-5, with TRBD2 matching over 10 bases. The J call could be wrong; TRBJ2-7 is a better fit for the DNA end. CDR1 DFQATT and CDR2 SNEGSKA come from the germline V gene (reference sequence). The CDR3 loop spans 14 amino acids.

The chain carries TRBV20-1 and TRBJ1-5, with 7 bases identical to TRBD1. The CDR3 has 12 amino acids. CDR1 and CDR2 (germline): DFQATT, SNEGSKA (reference sequence). Trimming took 4 bases from V and 6 from J; bases not matched to a gene: 3. This CDR3 is CSATTGIQPQHF. The CDR3 DNA reads as TGCAGTGCTACGACAGGGATTCAGCCCCAGCATTTT.

This clonotype was recorded at least ten times. V gene TRBV6-2 or TRBV6-3 combines with J gene TRBJ1-5; D ambiguous. The V end was cut by 3 bases, the J end by 0 bases, with 6 bases between. Germline loops: CDR1 MNHEY, CDR2 SVGEGT. The length of the CDR3 is 14 residues. In DNA, the CDR3 is TGTGCCAGCAGTTATGTGGGTAGCAATCAGCCCCAGCATTTT. It yields the protein CASSYVGSNQPQHF.

The V call is TRBV11-2, the J call TRBJ1-1, with unresolved D. Germline V gene data show CDR1 as SGHAT and CDR2 as FQNNGV. The CDR3 is made up of 14 amino acids. With 1 base removed from V and 4 bases from J, the gap between germline ends came to 10 bases. DNA for the CDR3: TGTGCCAGCAGCTTAGTATCGGGGAGCACTGAAGCTTTCTTT. Its protein product is CASSLVSGSTEAFF. Based on the CDR3 plus reference TRBV11-2 and TRBJ1-1, the full variable domain is EAGVAQSPRYKIIEKRQSVAFWCNPISGHATLYWYQQILGQGPKLLIQFQNNGVVDDSQLPKDRFSAERLKGVDSTLKIQPAKLEDSAVYLCASSLVSGSTEAFFGQGTRLTVV.

This chain links TRBV28 with TRBJ1-2; weak D call: TRBD1 (5 bases). Germline lookup yields CDR1 MDHEN and CDR2 SYDVKM. V lost 2 bases, J lost 7 bases, and 11 bases lay in between. The CDR3 is 13 amino acids. CDR3 DNA: TGTGCCAGCAGTTTAGGACAAACGGGTGGCTACACCTTC. It is translated as CASSLGQTGGYTF.

This clonotype has at least ten counts. V gene TRBV18 combines with J gene TRBJ2-5; maybe TRBD1 (5 bases). Germline-derived CDR1 and CDR2 are KGHSH and LQKENI. The germline V and J ends were trimmed by 2 bases and 1 base, with 8 bases remaining between them. CDR3 size: 14 residues. DNA for the CDR3: TGTGCCAGCTCACCAGGGCAGGGCCAAGAGACCCAGTACTTC. The encoded protein is CASSPGQGQETQYF.

The chain employs TRBV10-3 and TRBJ2-7; 14 nucleotides line up with TRBD2. V shed 6 bases, J shed 2 bases, and the junction held 3 bases outside the gene matches. The CDR3 runs to 15 residues. Per germline, CDR1 ENHRY and CDR2 SYGVKD. CDR3 nucleotide sequence: TGTGCCATCAGGGGGACTAGCGGGAGCCCCTACGAGCAGTACTTC. Translation: CAIRGTSGSPYEQYF.

This clonotype was recorded many times. V gene TRBV5-1 combines with J gene TRBJ2-6; a weak D match, TRBD1 (5 bases). The CDR3 totals 17 residues. The ends were cut back, 4 bases at V and 1 base at J, with 15 bases in the middle. From germline, CDR1 is SGHRS and CDR2 YFSETQ. The CDR3 region has the DNA TGCGCCAGCAGCCTATCCCTTCAGGGTTCTGGGGCCAACGTCCTGACTTTC. Translated: CASSLSLQGSGANVLTF. Full variable domain (remainder filled in from reference TRBV5-1 and TRBJ2-6): KAGVTQTPRYLIKTRGQQVTLSCSPISGHRSVSWYQQTPGQGLQFLFEYFSETQRNKGNFPGRFSGRQFSNSRSEMNVSTLELGDSALYLCASSLSLQGSGANVLTFGAGSRLTVL.

This chain links TRBV28 with TRBJ2-7; 9 bases agree with TRBD1. The length of the CDR3 is 14 residues. The germline V gene encodes CDR1 MDHEN and CDR2 SYDVKM. V shed 6 bases, J shed 4 bases, and the junction held 7 bases outside the gene matches. CDR3 sequence reads: CASRGTGKVYEQYF. CDR3 in DNA: TGTGCCAGCAGGGGGACAGGGAAAGTGTACGAGCAGTACTTC. The full variable domain, in which reference TRBV28 and TRBJ2-7 provide the parts outside the CDR3, is DVKVTQSSRYLVKRTGEKVFLECVQDMDHENMFWYRQDPGLGLRLIYFSYDVKMKEKGDIPEGYSVSREKKERFSLILESASTNQTSMYLCASRGTGKVYEQYFGPGTRLTVT.

This clonotype was recorded at least ten times. The V call is TRBV2, the J call TRBJ1-3; perhaps TRBD1 as D (6 bases). Trimming took 7 bases from V and 4 from J, leaving 11 bases between them. This CDR3 contains 13 residues. Germline V gene sequence: CDR1 SNHLY, CDR2 FYNNEI. The CDR3: CASTGQWGNTIYF. Written as DNA, the CDR3 is TGTGCCAGCACTGGACAGTGGGGAAACACCATATATTTT.

This clonotype was observed many times. The V gene is TRBV4-1, the J gene TRBJ2-7; D call uncertain. This CDR3 region has 15 residues. V lost 0 bases and J lost 1, with 10 bases in between. Germline CDR1 MGHRA, CDR2 YSYEKL. The CDR3 spells CASSQDLEQSYEQYF. For the CDR3, the DNA is TGCGCCAGCAGCCAAGATCTGGAGCAGTCCTACGAGCAGTACTTC.

The sample holds many counts of this clonotype. The rearrangement links TRBV5-6 to TRBJ2-2, with 8 bases that match TRBD1. The V gene end was trimmed by 1 base and the J gene end by 0 bases; junction bases not matched to a gene: 8. This CDR3 is built from 18 residues. CDR1 is SGHDT, CDR2 YYEEEE, per germline. CDR3 sequence: CASSLHWGTGPNTGELFF. The CDR3 DNA follows: TGTGCCAGCAGCTTGCATTGGGGGACAGGACCGAACACCGGGGAGCTGTTTTTT.

The CDR3 DNA sequence: TGCGCCAGCAGCCAAGGGACTAGCGGAGACTACGAGCAGTACTTC. It yields the protein CASSQGTSGDYEQYF. This chain uses TRBV4-3 with TRBJ2-7, with 10 nucleotides matching TRBD2. Germline V gene sequence: CDR1 LGHNA, CDR2 YSLEER. This CDR3 is 15 amino acids long. Unmatched junction bases numbered 3, after V lost 1 base and J lost 3 bases.

The gene calls are TRBV6-2 or TRBV6-3 and TRBJ1-1; 9 nucleotides line up with TRBD1. V trimming: 6 bases; J trimming: 7 bases; junction bases outside the gene matches: 6. The germline gives CDR1 MNHEY, CDR2 SVGEGT. The CDR3 consists of 13 residues. The CDR3 sequence: CASRDTGGREAFF. CDR3 in DNA: TGTGCCAGCAGAGATACAGGGGGCCGTGAAGCTTTCTTT.

This clonotype came up many times. The V call is TRBV20-1, the J call TRBJ2-1; the D is unclear. Germline V lookup: CDR1 DFQATT, CDR2 SNEGSKA (reference sequence). This CDR3 contains 14 residues. Trimming cost V 1 base and J 4 bases, with 11 bases left between them. CDR3 protein: CSARVAQAYNEQFF. CDR3 in DNA: TGCAGTGCTAGAGTAGCCCAGGCGTACAATGAGCAGTTCTTC.